The source of this T cell receptor (beta chain) is a study of OX40 agonist ivuxolimab in advanced cancers. Turning to the study itself: Patients were treated with ivuxolimab, an agonistic anti-OX40 (CD134) antibody.

The data were produced by immunoSEQ multiplex PCR, yet TCRdb's version contains in-frame clones alone and is incomplete. Of 40,000 to 50,000 clones listed, 86% are singletons. Overall study findings and caveats: Partial responders treated at 0.1-3.0 mg/kg exhibited clonal expansion among the lowest measured. On average, a greater number of expanded clones characterised CD8+ T cells relative to CD4+. Nonresponders, in some cases, also had low normalized T-cell clonal expansion.

Worth noting for this clone: Its antigen remains unidentified.

Trimming at V came to 2 bases and at J to 1 base, leaving 4 bases not matched to a gene. The CDR3 consists of 15 residues. Germline CDR1 reads MNHNS; CDR2 reads SASEGT. The source of this sequence is an adult with an advanced solid tumor such as melanoma, head and neck, liver or kidney cancer. The rearrangement links TRBV6-1 to TRBJ2-7; 8 bases fit TRBD1. The starting material was CD4+ or CD8+ T cells sorted from blood, obtained in a trial of the OX40 agonist ivuxolimab. DNA of the CDR3: TGTGCCAGCAGTGAAACCGGGACAGGATCCTACGAGCAGTACTTC. It yields the protein CASSETGTGSYEQYF.